The clone carrying this T cell receptor (beta chain) was found many times. TCRdb ran MiXCR on the 5' RACE reads and lists one entry per CDR3 protein. The sample lists under 35,000 distinct CDR3 sequences; approximately 25% were seen once. Germline V gene lookup returns CDR1 MGHRA and CDR2 YSYEKL. After removal of 6 bases from V and 0 bases from J, the junction contained 10 bases not matched to a gene. The CDR3 spans 18 residues. V is TRBV4-1 and J is TRBJ2-1, with 11 bases identical to TRBD2. This sequence was found in a female donor with breast cancer. The sequencing input was memory CD4+ T cells sorted from blood. Regarding subset: memory CD4+ T cells, CD4+CD45RO+CD25-. The CDR3 DNA sequence: TGCGCCAGCAGTTTAGGTAGCGGGGGGGCCCACTCCTACAATGAGCAGTTCTTC. This translates into CASSLGSGGAHSYNEQFF.